These 2 T cell receptor beta chains originate from one sample sequenced in a study of blood T cell repertoires in COVID-19. Libraries were prepared by immunoSEQ multiplex PCR; TCRdb keeps only in-frame clonotypes and omits some of them. The sample consists of about 150,000 clones, roughly 90% of them appearing once. Sequencing was done on a sample of PBMCs or T cells enriched from blood (not recorded which). These receptor sequences come from a man between 50 and 59 years old who had recovered from COVID-19.

The chain joins TRBV28 to TRBJ1-3; 8 nucleotides align to TRBD1. V gave up 3 bases and J gave up 4 bases; unmatched junction bases: 2. The germline V gene has CDR1 MDHEN and CDR2 SYDVKM. This CDR3 is built from 14 residues. CDR3 region: CASSFRGHGNTIYF. CDR3 coding DNA: TGTGCCAGCAGTTTCAGGGGGCACGGAAACACCATATATTTT.

The V and J genes are TRBV19 and TRBJ2-2; 8 positions match TRBD2. Germline CDR1 is LNHDA and CDR2 is SQIVND (reference sequence). The CDR3 is 18 residues long. V dropped 8 bases and J dropped 4; count of bases not matched to a gene: 18. The CDR3 region has the DNA TGTGCCAGTCGGATCTCCGGGGTAGCGGGGAGGGGCACCGGGGAGCTGTTTTTT. Its translation is CASRISGVAGRGTGELFF.